This T cell receptor (beta chain) emerged from a study of cytomegalovirus exposure and HLA in healthy donors. For this clone: The antigen remains undetermined.

The PCR employed 60 Vbeta primers together with 13 Jbeta primers. Authors' analysis steps: Later, an analysis found 80 million or so unique TCR beta chains, and about 10 million of these were shared. The data were produced by immunoSEQ multiplex PCR, yet TCRdb's version contains in-frame clones alone and is incomplete. V, J and clone size derive from that table, while D and trimming were established from the DNA sequence. In total, the table holds more than 40,000 clones. General observations from the study: What a later analysis reportedly showed was that an Asian-associated ancestry cluster had fewer N-insertions than the roughly 700-donor mean. Three chains tied to CMV proved CMV antigen-specific in vitro.

This TCR was sampled from a female donor in good health and CMV-seronegative. Source material: PBMCs.

CDR3 DNA sequence: TGTGCCTGGAGCATCGGACAGGGGGTGAGGGCCTCAGGCTACACCTTC. Amino acid sequence: CAWSIGQGVRASGYTF. The genes are TRBV30 and TRBJ1-2, with 10 nucleotides matching TRBD1. From germline, CDR1 is GTSNPN and CDR2 SVGIG (reference sequence). The CDR3 spans 16 residues. V lost 3 bases, J lost 8 bases, and 15 bases stayed unmatched.